This is a list of T cell receptor beta chains from one sample in a study of blood T cell repertoires in COVID-19. Here immunoSEQ multiplex PCR was the method, and the copy in TCRdb shows in-frame clones only, minus some. The data contain some 270,000 clones, 70% to 90% of them seen just once; the ten biggest clones take up around 10%. The material sequenced was PBMCs or T cells enriched from blood (not recorded which). The receptors were gathered from a woman in her fifties or sixties with acute COVID-19. CDR3s include the opening cysteine and the closing phenylalanine or tryptophan. D genes are given only for firm matches. Where a row states a size, it is once, few, many or the class of an expanded clone; other rows omit it.

D	size	V	J	CDR3	DNA
TRBD2	-	TRBV7-8	TRBJ2-5	CASRGGGDETQYF	TGTGCCAGCAGAGGCGGGGGGGACGAGACCCAGTACTTC
-	-	TRBV7-9	TRBJ1-1	CASSLEGVTFEAFF	TGTGCCAGCAGCTTAGAAGGGGTCACCTTTGAAGCTTTCTTT
-	once	TRBV20-1	TRBJ2-7	CSASNLGDEQYF	TGCAGTGCTAGTAATTTGGGAGACGAGCAGTACTTC
-	once	TRBV2	TRBJ1-5	CASSERGNSPQHF	TGTGCCAGCAGTGAAAGGGGGAACTCGCCCCAGCATTTT
TRBD1	-	TRBV9	TRBJ1-2	CASSVGPDRVGGYTF	TGTGCCAGCAGCGTAGGCCCCGACAGGGTGGGTGGCTACACCTTC
-	-	TRBV30	TRBJ1-3	CAWSTGGYGNTIYF	TGTGCCTGGAGTACGGGGGGATATGGAAACACCATATATTTT
-	-	TRBV27	TRBJ1-1	CASSLIPGRAITLNTEAFF	TGTGCCAGCAGTTTAATCCCAGGCAGGGCCATCACTTTGAACACTGAAGCTTTCTTT
-	-	TRBV7-2	TRBJ2-1	CASSLASGGAFF	TGTGCCAGCAGCTTAGCGTCGGGTGGGGCTTTCTTC
-	few	TRBV9	TRBJ1-1	CASSPAGLRRAFF	TGTGCCAGCAGCCCCGCGGGTTTAAGAAGGGCTTTCTTT
-	-	TRBV18	TRBJ1-5	CASSPGEGGGNQPQHF	TGTGCCAGCTCACCAGGGGAGGGAGGGGGCAATCAGCCCCAGCATTTT
-	-	TRBV30	TRBJ1-2	CAWSVLQGYGYTF	TGTGCCTGGAGTGTATTACAGGGATATGGCTACACCTTC
TRBD1	few	TRBV4-3	TRBJ1-2	CASSQEDRGARGYTF	TGCGCCAGCAGCCAAGAAGACAGGGGGGCTCGCGGCTACACCTTC
TRBD1	-	TRBV7-3	TRBJ1-2	CASSSGTGGADGYTF	TGTGCCAGCAGCTCAGGGACAGGGGGCGCGGATGGCTACACCTTC
TRBD1	-	TRBV5-1	TRBJ1-3	CASSLHTGDGNTIYF	TGCGCCAGCAGCTTGCATACAGGGGATGGAAACACCATATATTTT
TRBD2	-	TRBV3-1/TRBV3-2	TRBJ2-7	CASSQEGTTSTYEQYF	TGTGCCAGCAGCCAAGAAGGAACGACTAGCACCTACGAGCAGTACTTC
-	-	TRBV3-1/TRBV3-2	TRBJ2-3	CASSPEGIGSSTDTQYF	TGTGCCAGCAGCCCCGAGGGAATTGGATCTAGCACAGATACGCAGTATTTT
-	-	TRBV9	TRBJ1-3	CASSPQTGLQNTIYF	TGTGCCAGCAGCCCCCAAACAGGGTTGCAAAACACCATATATTTT
-	-	TRBV29-1	TRBJ1-4	CSVEDPQGYEKLFF	TGCAGCGTTGAAGACCCCCAGGGTTATGAAAAACTGTTTTTT
-	-	TRBV7-8	TRBJ2-1	CASSPRTVYNEQFF	TGTGCCAGCAGCCCAAGGACAGTCTACAATGAGCAGTTCTTC
-	-	TRBV28	TRBJ1-2	CASSLGGAYYGYTF	TGTGCCAGCAGTTTGGGGGGGGCGTATTATGGCTACACCTTC
-	-	TRBV4-3	TRBJ2-5	CASSQIGGAGGLGETQYF	TGCGCCAGCAGCCAAATCGGCGGGGCAGGGGGTTTGGGGGAGACCCAGTACTTC
-	few	TRBV6-2/TRBV6-3	TRBJ1-4	CASSYGPGKPDEKLFF	TGTGCCAGCAGTTACGGACCGGGGAAGCCTGATGAAAAACTGTTTTTT
-	-	TRBV4-3	TRBJ1-1	CASSQERGGTEAFF	TGCGCCAGCAGCCAAGAGCGGGGAGGGACTGAAGCTTTCTTT
-	-	TRBV3-1/TRBV3-2	TRBJ2-5	CASSQDRVETQYF	TGTGCCAGCAGCCAAGACAGGGTGGAGACCCAGTACTTC